This is a list of T cell receptor beta chains from one sample in a study of blood T cell repertoires in COVID-19. Produced via immunoSEQ multiplex PCR; TCRdb's table is partial and in-frame only. This table holds approximately 210,000 clones, approximately 80% found once. The material sequenced was PBMCs or T cells enriched from blood (not recorded which). The receptors here all came from a young man with acute COVID-19. CDR3s include the opening cysteine and the closing phenylalanine or tryptophan. The order of the fields is V gene, D gene, clone size, J gene, CDR3 protein, CDR3 DNA. A D gene is named only where the DNA matches it firmly. Expanded clones are given a class, and other clones once, few, many or no size at all.

v_call: TRBV30; d_call: TRBD1; clone_size: .; j_call: TRBJ1-2; cdr3_aa: CARQGAGGYTF; cdr3_nt: TGTGCCAGACAGGGGGCTGGTGGCTACACCTTC
v_call: TRBV15; d_call: TRBD1; clone_size: once; j_call: TRBJ1-2; cdr3_aa: CATSGTGAPYGYTF; cdr3_nt: TGTGCCACCAGCGGGACAGGTGCCCCTTATGGCTACACCTTC
v_call: TRBV6-5; d_call: TRBD2; clone_size: .; j_call: TRBJ2-1; cdr3_aa: CASLPAGAYNEQFF; cdr3_nt: TGTGCCAGCCTTCCAGCGGGGGCCTACAATGAGCAGTTCTTC
v_call: TRBV9; d_call: TRBD1; clone_size: .; j_call: TRBJ2-7; cdr3_aa: CASSAGQSYEQYF; cdr3_nt: TGTGCCAGCAGCGCGGGACAGTCCTACGAGCAGTACTTC
v_call: TRBV2; d_call: TRBD1; clone_size: .; j_call: TRBJ1-3; cdr3_aa: CASSWDRVVTNTIYF; cdr3_nt: TGTGCCAGCAGTTGGGACAGGGTTGTTACAAACACCATATATTTT
v_call: TRBV29-1; d_call: TRBD1; clone_size: once; j_call: TRBJ1-2; cdr3_aa: CSVYTGGLGGYTF; cdr3_nt: TGCAGCGTGTATACAGGGGGACTTGGCGGCTACACCTTC
v_call: TRBV9; d_call: TRBD2; clone_size: .; j_call: TRBJ2-3; cdr3_aa: CASSYSSGGESSTDTQYF; cdr3_nt: TGTGCCAGCAGCTATTCTAGCGGGGGGGAGTCTAGCACAGATACGCAGTATTTT
v_call: TRBV3-1/TRBV3-2; d_call: TRBD1; clone_size: .; j_call: TRBJ1-1; cdr3_aa: CASSQDRQGDTEAFF; cdr3_nt: TGTGCCAGCAGCCAAGATCGGCAGGGGGACACTGAAGCTTTCTTT
v_call: TRBV5-1; d_call: TRBD1; clone_size: few; j_call: TRBJ1-4; cdr3_aa: CASSLDVRGSEKLFF; cdr3_nt: TGCGCCAGCAGCTTGGATGTCAGGGGGAGTGAAAAACTGTTTTTT
v_call: TRBV29-1; d_call: .; clone_size: .; j_call: TRBJ1-1; cdr3_aa: CSIGGVSPEAFF; cdr3_nt: TGCAGCATAGGAGGAGTGAGTCCTGAAGCTTTCTTT
v_call: TRBV10-2; d_call: .; clone_size: .; j_call: TRBJ2-5; cdr3_aa: CASSSGGETQYF; cdr3_nt: TGCGCCAGCAGTTCAGGAGGAGAGACCCAGTACTTC
v_call: TRBV29-1; d_call: .; clone_size: .; j_call: TRBJ1-2; cdr3_aa: CSVDGSLNYGYTF; cdr3_nt: TGCAGCGTTGATGGCAGTCTGAACTATGGCTACACCTTC
v_call: TRBV5-6; d_call: TRBD1; clone_size: .; j_call: TRBJ1-1; cdr3_aa: CASSYITGGALSAFF; cdr3_nt: TGTGCCAGCAGCTATATTACAGGGGGCGCACTCTCGGCTTTCTTT
v_call: TRBV19; d_call: .; clone_size: .; j_call: TRBJ1-6; cdr3_aa: CASKITEDSPLHF; cdr3_nt: TGTGCCAGTAAAATAACCGAGGATTCACCCCTCCACTTT
v_call: TRBV19; d_call: TRBD1; clone_size: few; j_call: TRBJ1-2; cdr3_aa: CASSMHDRAYGYTF; cdr3_nt: TGTGCCAGTAGTATGCACGACAGGGCCTATGGCTACACCTTC
v_call: TRBV21-1; d_call: .; clone_size: few; j_call: TRBJ1-3; cdr3_aa: CASRDSSGNTIYF; cdr3_nt: TGTGCCAGCAGGGACAGCTCTGGAAACACCATATATTTT
v_call: TRBV11-2; d_call: TRBD1; clone_size: .; j_call: TRBJ2-1; cdr3_aa: CASSHRGPRDNEQFF; cdr3_nt: TGTGCCAGCAGCCACAGGGGGCCGAGGGACAATGAGCAGTTCTTC
v_call: TRBV7-2; d_call: TRBD2; clone_size: .; j_call: TRBJ2-3; cdr3_aa: CASSISGGLVDTQYF; cdr3_nt: TGTGCCAGCAGCATAAGCGGGGGCTTGGTGGATACGCAGTATTTT
v_call: TRBV7-6; d_call: .; clone_size: .; j_call: TRBJ1-5; cdr3_aa: CASSLAGGVGQPQHF; cdr3_nt: TGTGCCAGCAGCTTAGCGGGGGGTGTAGGTCAGCCCCAGCATTTT
v_call: TRBV10-1; d_call: .; clone_size: few; j_call: TRBJ1-6; cdr3_aa: CASSDRPNSPLHF; cdr3_nt: TGCGCCAGCAGTGACAGGCCCAATTCACCCCTCCACTTT
v_call: TRBV6-5; d_call: .; clone_size: .; j_call: TRBJ1-3; cdr3_aa: CASSRSGFSGNTIYF; cdr3_nt: TGTGCCAGCAGCAGATCAGGGTTCTCTGGAAACACCATATATTTT
v_call: TRBV9; d_call: .; clone_size: .; j_call: TRBJ1-3; cdr3_aa: CASSVDHRVAGNTIYF; cdr3_nt: TGTGCCAGCAGCGTAGACCACAGGGTCGCAGGAAACACCATATATTTT
v_call: TRBV6-1; d_call: TRBD1; clone_size: .; j_call: TRBJ1-4; cdr3_aa: CASSDYPQGVATNEKLFF; cdr3_nt: TGTGCCAGCAGTGACTATCCCCAGGGGGTAGCAACTAATGAAAAACTGTTTTTT
v_call: TRBV24-1; d_call: .; clone_size: .; j_call: TRBJ1-2; cdr3_aa: CATSDPSLQGPGAGYTF; cdr3_nt: TGTGCCACCAGTGATCCCTCGTTACAGGGTCCTGGGGCTGGCTACACCTTC
v_call: TRBV28; d_call: TRBD2; clone_size: few; j_call: TRBJ2-3; cdr3_aa: CASSTRTSARATQYF; cdr3_nt: TGTGCCAGCAGTACCCGAACTAGCGCCCGTGCTACGCAGTATTTT
v_call: TRBV6-6; d_call: TRBD2; clone_size: .; j_call: TRBJ2-2; cdr3_aa: CASSSPWGGGELFF; cdr3_nt: TGTGCCAGCAGTTCCCCTTGGGGGGGCGGGGAGCTGTTTTTT
v_call: TRBV4-2; d_call: TRBD2; clone_size: .; j_call: TRBJ2-1; cdr3_aa: CASSQDPSGGATYNEQFF; cdr3_nt: TGTGCCAGCAGCCAAGACCCCAGCGGGGGGGCCACCTACAATGAGCAGTTCTTC
v_call: TRBV6-5; d_call: .; clone_size: many; j_call: TRBJ2-5; cdr3_aa: CASSQTTVPQETQYF; cdr3_nt: TGTGCCAGCAGCCAAACCACGGTCCCACAAGAGACCCAGTACTTC
v_call: TRBV27; d_call: .; clone_size: .; j_call: TRBJ1-6; cdr3_aa: CASSLGQSSYNSPLHF; cdr3_nt: TGTGCCAGCAGTTTAGGACAGAGCTCCTATAATTCACCCCTCCACTTT
v_call: TRBV30; d_call: TRBD2; clone_size: .; j_call: TRBJ2-3; cdr3_aa: CAWSIAGDYTDTQYF; cdr3_nt: TGTGCCTGGAGTATAGCGGGGGACTACACAGATACGCAGTATTTT
v_call: TRBV29-1; d_call: TRBD1; clone_size: .; j_call: TRBJ1-1; cdr3_aa: CSVFRTGGGGTEAFF; cdr3_nt: TGCAGCGTTTTCCGGACAGGGGGCGGGGGCACTGAAGCTTTCTTT
v_call: TRBV6-1; d_call: .; clone_size: .; j_call: TRBJ1-6; cdr3_aa: CASSGSVGAGILLWNSPLHF; cdr3_nt: TGTGCCAGCAGTGGGTCGGTGGGGGCAGGAATCCTCTTGTGGAATTCACCCCTCCACTTT
v_call: TRBV28; d_call: .; clone_size: .; j_call: TRBJ2-3; cdr3_aa: CASSLGGAILNTQYF; cdr3_nt: TGTGCCAGCAGTTTAGGGGGGGCCATACTAAATACGCAGTATTTT
v_call: TRBV19; d_call: TRBD1; clone_size: .; j_call: TRBJ1-1; cdr3_aa: CASSIGLDRLNTEAFF; cdr3_nt: TGTGCCAGTAGTATCGGGTTGGACAGGTTGAACACTGAAGCTTTCTTT
v_call: TRBV5-4; d_call: TRBD2; clone_size: many; j_call: TRBJ2-5; cdr3_aa: CASSTVPGLATETQYF; cdr3_nt: TGTGCCAGCAGCACCGTACCGGGACTAGCGACGGAGACCCAGTACTTC
v_call: TRBV27; d_call: TRBD2; clone_size: .; j_call: TRBJ2-5; cdr3_aa: CASSSGLAGDGTQYF; cdr3_nt: TGTGCCAGCAGTTCGGGACTAGCGGGGGACGGGACCCAGTACTTC
v_call: TRBV30; d_call: .; clone_size: .; j_call: TRBJ2-5; cdr3_aa: CAWSEAETQYF; cdr3_nt: TGTGCCTGGAGTGAAGCCGAGACCCAGTACTTC
v_call: TRBV3-1/TRBV3-2; d_call: .; clone_size: .; j_call: TRBJ1-2; cdr3_aa: CASSPPRGRVGGYTF; cdr3_nt: TGTGCCAGCAGCCCCCCCCGGGGTAGGGTGGGAGGCTACACCTTC
v_call: TRBV6-5; d_call: .; clone_size: once; j_call: TRBJ1-1; cdr3_aa: CASSYSTGYTEAFF; cdr3_nt: TGTGCCAGCAGTTATTCAACGGGTTACACTGAAGCTTTCTTT
v_call: TRBV6-5; d_call: TRBD2; clone_size: .; j_call: TRBJ2-3; cdr3_aa: CASSYGAGGSRDTQYF; cdr3_nt: TGTGCCAGCAGTTACGGAGCGGGGGGGTCCAGGGATACGCAGTATTTT
v_call: TRBV10-2; d_call: TRBD1; clone_size: .; j_call: TRBJ1-2; cdr3_aa: CASSEIQGGGYTF; cdr3_nt: TGCGCCAGCAGTGAGATCCAGGGGGGCGGCTACACCTTC
v_call: TRBV2; d_call: .; clone_size: .; j_call: TRBJ2-5; cdr3_aa: CASISEDPSSETQYF; cdr3_nt: TGTGCCAGCATTTCGGAGGACCCTAGTAGTGAGACCCAGTACTTC
v_call: TRBV24-1; d_call: TRBD2; clone_size: .; j_call: TRBJ2-5; cdr3_aa: CATSDSTSVEETQYF; cdr3_nt: TGTGCCACCAGTGATTCCACTAGCGTGGAAGAGACCCAGTACTTC
v_call: TRBV7-7; d_call: TRBD2; clone_size: .; j_call: TRBJ2-5; cdr3_aa: CASSPGLAGGYQETQYF; cdr3_nt: TGTGCCAGCAGCCCCGGACTAGCGGGGGGATACCAAGAGACCCAGTACTTC
v_call: TRBV2; d_call: TRBD2; clone_size: few; j_call: TRBJ2-5; cdr3_aa: CASSGTSGGGYETQYF; cdr3_nt: TGTGCCAGCAGTGGGACTAGCGGGGGGGGTTACGAGACCCAGTACTTC
v_call: TRBV7-2; d_call: TRBD1; clone_size: .; j_call: TRBJ2-5; cdr3_aa: CASSSTGSWAETQYF; cdr3_nt: TGTGCCAGCAGCTCGACAGGGAGTTGGGCAGAGACCCAGTACTTC
v_call: TRBV14; d_call: .; clone_size: .; j_call: TRBJ1-4; cdr3_aa: CASSQKIGEKLFF; cdr3_nt: TGTGCCAGCAGCCAAAAGATCGGTGAAAAACTGTTTTTT
v_call: TRBV5-1; d_call: .; clone_size: .; j_call: TRBJ2-1; cdr3_aa: CASPSAGDEQFF; cdr3_nt: TGCGCCAGTCCCTCGGCAGGGGATGAGCAGTTCTTC
v_call: TRBV12-5; d_call: TRBD1; clone_size: few; j_call: TRBJ2-6; cdr3_aa: CASGLVQGAGTGANVLTF; cdr3_nt: TGTGCTAGTGGTTTGGTTCAGGGGGCCGGTACTGGGGCCAACGTCCTGACTTTC
v_call: TRBV27; d_call: .; clone_size: .; j_call: TRBJ2-3; cdr3_aa: CASSSPSTDTQYF; cdr3_nt: TGTGCCAGCAGTTCCCCCTCCACAGATACGCAGTATTTT
v_call: TRBV7-9; d_call: TRBD1; clone_size: once; j_call: TRBJ1-2; cdr3_aa: CATSFSRVGGGGYTF; cdr3_nt: TGTGCCACTTCTTTCTCGAGGGTAGGGGGCGGCGGCTACACCTTC
v_call: TRBV19; d_call: .; clone_size: .; j_call: TRBJ2-5; cdr3_aa: CASSGGGETQYF; cdr3_nt: TGTGCCAGTAGTGGAGGAGGGGAGACCCAGTACTTC
v_call: TRBV10-1; d_call: .; clone_size: .; j_call: TRBJ1-1; cdr3_aa: CASSDGYRAFF; cdr3_nt: TGCGCCAGCAGTGATGGTTACAGAGCTTTCTTT
v_call: TRBV2; d_call: TRBD2; clone_size: .; j_call: TRBJ2-4; cdr3_aa: CASSGGTSGGRYGSNIQYF; cdr3_nt: TGTGCCAGCAGTGGTGGGACTAGCGGGGGGCGCTACGGATCAAACATTCAGTACTTC